A selection of T cell receptor beta chains follows, all from one sample in a study of STAT5B mutations in CD4+ large granular lymphocyte leukemia. Repertoires were generated with immunoSEQ multiplex PCR, while TCRdb's copy carries only in-frame clones and drops some. The sample lists 22,000 or so clones, over 70% occurring once. Material: CD4+ T cells from blood buffy coats. The receptors were sampled from a human donor in good health. Each CDR3 is given with its conserved first and last residue. Fields, in order: D gene, clone size, J gene, V gene, CDR3 protein, CDR3 DNA. The D gene is left open where the match is weak. Size values are once, few and many counts, or a class for expanded clones, and some rows have none.

d_gene: .
abundance: few
j_gene: TRBJ2-7
v_gene: TRBV28
CDR3aa: CASKGQDRWEQYF
CDR3nt: TGTGCCTCCAAAGGGCAGGACCGCTGGGAGCAGTACTTC

d_gene: .
abundance: .
j_gene: TRBJ2-7
v_gene: TRBV19
CDR3aa: CASSISGDPYEQYF
CDR3nt: TGTGCCAGTAGTATTTCCGGGGACCCCTACGAGCAGTACTTC

d_gene: TRBD1
abundance: .
j_gene: TRBJ1-2
v_gene: TRBV19
CDR3aa: CASSMYRGGHGYTF
CDR3nt: TGTGCCAGTAGTATGTACAGGGGGGGTCATGGCTACACCTTC

d_gene: .
abundance: few
j_gene: TRBJ2-3
v_gene: TRBV5-1
CDR3aa: CASVLQGTDTQYF
CDR3nt: TGCGCCAGCGTCTTGCAGGGCACAGATACGCAGTATTTT

d_gene: .
abundance: .
j_gene: TRBJ1-1
v_gene: TRBV6-6
CDR3aa: CASTLTGATEAFF
CDR3nt: TGTGCCAGCACTTTGACAGGTGCCACTGAAGCTTTCTTT

d_gene: TRBD1
abundance: .
j_gene: TRBJ1-2
v_gene: TRBV14
CDR3aa: CASSQSSGGRGYTF
CDR3nt: TGTGCCAGCAGCCAGTCCTCAGGGGGACGTGGCTACACCTTC

d_gene: .
abundance: .
j_gene: TRBJ1-2
v_gene: TRBV7-3
CDR3aa: CASSSPVGYTF
CDR3nt: TGTGCCAGCAGCTCCCCTGTTGGCTACACCTTC

d_gene: .
abundance: .
j_gene: TRBJ2-6
v_gene: TRBV7-3
CDR3aa: CASSPSGLRAGANVLTF
CDR3nt: TGTGCCAGCAGCCCCAGTGGCCTGAGGGCTGGGGCCAACGTCCTGACTTTC

d_gene: .
abundance: .
j_gene: TRBJ2-5
v_gene: TRBV7-9
CDR3aa: CASSWGQGEKTQYF
CDR3nt: TGTGCCAGCAGCTGGGGGCAGGGCGAAAAGACCCAGTACTTC

d_gene: .
abundance: .
j_gene: TRBJ2-3
v_gene: TRBV4-2
CDR3aa: CASSQDLGTPTDTQYF
CDR3nt: TGTGCCAGCAGCCAAGATTTGGGGACACCCACAGATACGCAGTATTTT

d_gene: .
abundance: .
j_gene: TRBJ2-5
v_gene: TRBV4-3
CDR3aa: CASSASKWETQYF
CDR3nt: TGCGCCAGCAGCGCCTCGAAATGGGAGACCCAGTACTTC

d_gene: .
abundance: .
j_gene: TRBJ1-1
v_gene: TRBV19
CDR3aa: CASSIGAGATEAFF
CDR3nt: TGTGCCAGTAGTATAGGCGCAGGGGCAACTGAAGCTTTCTTT

d_gene: TRBD2
abundance: .
j_gene: TRBJ2-1
v_gene: TRBV5-1
CDR3aa: CASSLDPAGGHNEQFF
CDR3nt: TGCGCCAGCAGCTTGGATCCGGCGGGAGGTCACAATGAGCAGTTCTTC

d_gene: .
abundance: .
j_gene: TRBJ1-1
v_gene: TRBV6-6
CDR3aa: CASSYPAVSTEAFF
CDR3nt: TGTGCCAGCAGTTACCCTGCGGTGAGCACTGAAGCTTTCTTT

d_gene: .
abundance: .
j_gene: TRBJ1-1
v_gene: TRBV28
CDR3aa: CASSSSGLVRTEAFF
CDR3nt: TGTGCCAGCAGTTCCTCCGGTTTAGTGAGGACTGAAGCTTTCTTT

d_gene: .
abundance: once
j_gene: TRBJ1-1
v_gene: TRBV19
CDR3aa: CASSYLLRAEAFF
CDR3nt: TGTGCCAGTAGTTACCTATTGAGGGCTGAAGCTTTCTTT

d_gene: .
abundance: .
j_gene: TRBJ2-2
v_gene: TRBV2
CDR3aa: CASSDQLNTGELFF
CDR3nt: TGTGCCAGCAGTGACCAGTTAAACACCGGGGAGCTGTTTTTT

d_gene: .
abundance: .
j_gene: TRBJ1-1
v_gene: TRBV6-5
CDR3aa: CASSRGHLNTEAFF
CDR3nt: TGTGCCAGCAGCCGAGGACACCTGAACACTGAAGCTTTCTTT

d_gene: TRBD1
abundance: .
j_gene: TRBJ1-4
v_gene: TRBV7-9
CDR3aa: CASSPGQGEKLFF
CDR3nt: TGTGCCAGCAGCCCGGGACAGGGAGAAAAACTGTTTTTT

d_gene: TRBD1
abundance: .
j_gene: TRBJ1-3
v_gene: TRBV9
CDR3aa: CASSVGQGPGNTIYF
CDR3nt: TGTGCCAGCAGCGTGGGACAGGGCCCTGGAAACACCATATATTTT

d_gene: .
abundance: .
j_gene: TRBJ2-7
v_gene: TRBV9
CDR3aa: CASSVLGGSFPSEQYF
CDR3nt: TGTGCCAGCAGCGTATTAGGCGGTTCATTTCCTAGCGAGCAGTACTTC

d_gene: TRBD1
abundance: .
j_gene: TRBJ2-7
v_gene: TRBV6-5
CDR3aa: CASRDSSYEQYF
CDR3nt: TGTGCCAGTCGGGACAGCTCCTACGAGCAGTACTTC

d_gene: TRBD1
abundance: .
j_gene: TRBJ2-2
v_gene: TRBV19
CDR3aa: CASRRQGAGGELFF
CDR3nt: TGTGCCAGTAGAAGACAGGGGGCGGGCGGGGAGCTGTTTTTT

d_gene: TRBD1
abundance: .
j_gene: TRBJ1-2
v_gene: TRBV19
CDR3aa: CASSSRQGANYGYTF
CDR3nt: TGTGCCAGTAGTTCGCGACAGGGCGCGAACTATGGCTACACCTTC

d_gene: .
abundance: .
j_gene: TRBJ2-2
v_gene: TRBV5-1
CDR3aa: CASSLIVAGNTGELFF
CDR3nt: TGCGCCAGCAGCTTGATTGTCGCAGGGAACACCGGGGAGCTGTTTTTT

d_gene: .
abundance: .
j_gene: TRBJ2-7
v_gene: TRBV4-1
CDR3aa: CASSHPLSDGEQYF
CDR3nt: TGCGCCAGCAGCCACCCCCTATCGGATGGCGAGCAGTACTTC

d_gene: .
abundance: .
j_gene: TRBJ2-5
v_gene: TRBV5-4
CDR3aa: CASSLVGGGQETQYF
CDR3nt: TGTGCCAGCAGCTTGGTGGGAGGGGGACAAGAGACCCAGTACTTC

d_gene: .
abundance: .
j_gene: TRBJ2-7
v_gene: TRBV7-6
CDR3aa: CASSDDIYEQYF
CDR3nt: TGTGCCAGCAGCGATGACATCTACGAGCAGTACTTC

d_gene: .
abundance: .
j_gene: TRBJ1-1
v_gene: TRBV5-1
CDR3aa: CASSLEGERAEAFF
CDR3nt: TGCGCCAGCAGCTTGGAAGGGGAAAGAGCTGAAGCTTTCTTT

d_gene: .
abundance: .
j_gene: TRBJ1-5
v_gene: TRBV6-5
CDR3aa: CASRRGGNQPQHF
CDR3nt: TGTGCCAGCAGACGGGGGGGCAATCAGCCCCAGCATTTT

d_gene: .
abundance: .
j_gene: TRBJ2-3
v_gene: TRBV19
CDR3aa: CASSIQIAYTDTQYF
CDR3nt: TGTGCCAGTAGTATTCAAATAGCATACACAGATACGCAGTATTTT

d_gene: .
abundance: .
j_gene: TRBJ1-5
v_gene: TRBV19
CDR3aa: CASSRQGGRQPQHF
CDR3nt: TGTGCCAGTAGTAGGCAGGGAGGGCGTCAGCCCCAGCATTTT

d_gene: .
abundance: .
j_gene: TRBJ2-5
v_gene: TRBV5-5
CDR3aa: CASSLRAFRYQETQYF
CDR3nt: TGTGCCAGCAGCTTGAGAGCTTTCAGGTACCAAGAGACCCAGTACTTC

d_gene: TRBD2
abundance: .
j_gene: TRBJ2-7
v_gene: TRBV5-1
CDR3aa: CASSSIGPSGRHEQYF
CDR3nt: TGCGCCAGCAGCTCAATAGGTCCTAGCGGGCGACACGAGCAGTACTTC

d_gene: .
abundance: .
j_gene: TRBJ2-2
v_gene: TRBV28
CDR3aa: CASQSRGSTGELFF
CDR3nt: TGTGCCAGCCAATCCCGGGGGTCGACCGGGGAGCTGTTTTTT

d_gene: .
abundance: .
j_gene: TRBJ2-1
v_gene: TRBV2
CDR3aa: CASSDRFNEQFF
CDR3nt: TGTGCCAGCAGTGATCGGTTCAATGAGCAGTTCTTC

d_gene: .
abundance: few
j_gene: TRBJ1-1
v_gene: TRBV5-4
CDR3aa: CASSLPGAMNTEAFF
CDR3nt: TGTGCCAGCAGCTTGCCAGGGGCTATGAACACTGAAGCTTTCTTT

d_gene: TRBD1
abundance: .
j_gene: TRBJ1-2
v_gene: TRBV28
CDR3aa: CASSWGQANGYTF
CDR3nt: TGTGCCAGCAGTTGGGGACAGGCGAATGGCTACACCTTC

d_gene: .
abundance: .
j_gene: TRBJ1-5
v_gene: TRBV6-1
CDR3aa: CASSEIGSNQPQHF
CDR3nt: TGTGCCAGCAGTGAAATTGGGAGCAATCAGCCCCAGCATTTT

d_gene: TRBD2
abundance: once
j_gene: TRBJ2-5
v_gene: TRBV5-1
CDR3aa: CASSAAGDQETQYF
CDR3nt: TGCGCCAGCAGCGCAGCGGGGGACCAAGAGACCCAGTACTTC

d_gene: .
abundance: .
j_gene: TRBJ2-6
v_gene: TRBV5-4
CDR3aa: CASSLEVRVSGANVLTF
CDR3nt: TGTGCCAGCAGCTTGGAGGTCAGGGTCTCTGGGGCCAACGTCCTGACTTTC

d_gene: TRBD1
abundance: few
j_gene: TRBJ2-2
v_gene: TRBV28
CDR3aa: CASSLVGTGGTGELFF
CDR3nt: TGTGCCAGCAGTTTAGTTGGGACAGGGGGGACCGGGGAGCTGTTTTTT

d_gene: .
abundance: few
j_gene: TRBJ1-1
v_gene: TRBV2
CDR3aa: CASSMLDGGNTEAFF
CDR3nt: TGTGCCAGCAGTATGTTGGACGGGGGAAACACTGAAGCTTTCTTT

d_gene: TRBD2
abundance: .
j_gene: TRBJ2-3
v_gene: TRBV5-1
CDR3aa: CASSIDGLAGADTQYF
CDR3nt: TGCGCCAGCAGCATTGATGGACTAGCGGGAGCAGATACGCAGTATTTT

d_gene: TRBD1
abundance: .
j_gene: TRBJ1-3
v_gene: TRBV30
CDR3aa: CAWSVLDRGTSSGNTIYF
CDR3nt: TGTGCCTGGAGTGTCTTGGACAGGGGCACGAGCTCTGGAAACACCATATATTTT

d_gene: TRBD2
abundance: .
j_gene: TRBJ2-7
v_gene: TRBV5-5
CDR3aa: CASSLGSGRASHYYEQYF
CDR3nt: TGTGCCAGCAGCTTGGGTAGCGGGAGGGCCTCACACTATTACGAGCAGTACTTC

d_gene: .
abundance: .
j_gene: TRBJ2-7
v_gene: TRBV28
CDR3aa: CASKPRGPLTGEQYF
CDR3nt: TGTGCCAGCAAACCCAGGGGACCTTTAACGGGCGAGCAGTACTTC

d_gene: .
abundance: .
j_gene: TRBJ1-2
v_gene: TRBV7-2
CDR3aa: CASSLVGQLNYGYTF
CDR3nt: TGTGCCAGCAGCTTAGTAGGGCAGCTGAACTATGGCTACACCTTC

d_gene: TRBD1
abundance: .
j_gene: TRBJ2-3
v_gene: TRBV19
CDR3aa: CASTTGAARAQYF
CDR3nt: TGTGCCAGTACCACAGGGGCGGCTAGGGCGCAGTATTTT

d_gene: .
abundance: .
j_gene: TRBJ1-2
v_gene: TRBV7-2
CDR3aa: CASSANEGGYTF
CDR3nt: TGTGCCAGCAGCGCCAATGAGGGTGGCTACACCTTC

d_gene: TRBD1
abundance: few
j_gene: TRBJ2-7
v_gene: TRBV12-5
CDR3aa: CASGIQGSYEQYF
CDR3nt: TGTGCTAGTGGCATACAGGGGTCGTACGAGCAGTACTTC